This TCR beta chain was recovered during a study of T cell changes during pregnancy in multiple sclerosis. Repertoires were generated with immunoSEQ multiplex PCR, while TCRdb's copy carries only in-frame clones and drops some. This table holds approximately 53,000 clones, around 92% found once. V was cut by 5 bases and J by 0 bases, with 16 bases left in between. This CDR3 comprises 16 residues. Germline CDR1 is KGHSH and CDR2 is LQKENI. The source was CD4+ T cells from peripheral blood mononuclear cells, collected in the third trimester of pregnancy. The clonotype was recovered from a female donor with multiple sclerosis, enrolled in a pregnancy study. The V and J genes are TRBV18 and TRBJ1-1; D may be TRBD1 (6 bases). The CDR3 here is CASSSKLQGLNTEAFF. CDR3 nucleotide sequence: TGTGCCAGCTCATCAAAGCTGCAGGGGTTGAACACTGAAGCTTTCTTT.